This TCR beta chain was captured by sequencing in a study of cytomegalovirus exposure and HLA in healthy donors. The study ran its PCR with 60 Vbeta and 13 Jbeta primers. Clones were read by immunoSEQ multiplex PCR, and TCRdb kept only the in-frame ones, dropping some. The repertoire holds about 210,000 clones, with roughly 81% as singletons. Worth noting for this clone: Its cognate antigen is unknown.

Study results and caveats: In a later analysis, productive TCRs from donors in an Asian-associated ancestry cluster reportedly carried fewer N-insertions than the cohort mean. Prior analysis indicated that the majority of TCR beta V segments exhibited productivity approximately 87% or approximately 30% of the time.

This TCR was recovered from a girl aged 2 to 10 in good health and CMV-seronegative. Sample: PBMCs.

The CDR3 loop reads CASSDGAVGRSGELFF. CDR3 bases: TGTGCCAGCAGTGACGGAGCGGTCGGAAGGTCCGGGGAGCTGTTTTTT. The J gene is TRBJ2-2, the V gene TRBV6-4, with D perhaps matching TRBD2 (5 bases). The CDR3 totals 16 residues. Germline V gene lookup returns CDR1 MRHNA and CDR2 SNTAGT. Trimming stripped 2 bases from V and 6 bases from J, with 16 bases between.